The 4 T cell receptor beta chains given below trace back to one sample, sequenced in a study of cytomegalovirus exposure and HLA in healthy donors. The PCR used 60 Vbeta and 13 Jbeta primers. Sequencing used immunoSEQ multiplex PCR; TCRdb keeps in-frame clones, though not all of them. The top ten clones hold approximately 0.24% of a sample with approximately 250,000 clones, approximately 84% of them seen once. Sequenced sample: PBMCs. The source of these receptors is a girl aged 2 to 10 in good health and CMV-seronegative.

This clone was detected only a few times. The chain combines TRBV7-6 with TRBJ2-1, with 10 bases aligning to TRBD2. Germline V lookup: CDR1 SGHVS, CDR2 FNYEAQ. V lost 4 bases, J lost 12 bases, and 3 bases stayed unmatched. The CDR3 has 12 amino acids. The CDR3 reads CASSSTSGPQFF. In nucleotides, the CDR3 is TGTGCCAGCAGCTCGACTAGCGGGCCGCAGTTCTTC.

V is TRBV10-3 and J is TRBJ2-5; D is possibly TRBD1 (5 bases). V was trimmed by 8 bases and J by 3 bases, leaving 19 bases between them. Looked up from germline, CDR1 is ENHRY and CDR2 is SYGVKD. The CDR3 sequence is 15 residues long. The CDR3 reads CAIGNDSTAKETQYF. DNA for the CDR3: TGTGCCATCGGGAACGACAGCACCGCGAAAGAGACCCAGTACTTC.

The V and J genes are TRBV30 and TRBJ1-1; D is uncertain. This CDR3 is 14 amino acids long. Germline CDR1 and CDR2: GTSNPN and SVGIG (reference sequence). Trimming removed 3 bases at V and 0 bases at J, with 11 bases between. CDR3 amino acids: CAWSPGRMNTEAFF. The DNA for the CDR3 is TGTGCCTGGAGCCCAGGAAGAATGAACACTGAAGCTTTCTTT.

The CDR3 bases are TGTGCCAGCAGCGTAGCTGATACGCAGTATTTT. Translated, it gives CASSVADTQYF. V is TRBV9 and J is TRBJ2-3; D gene ambiguous. CDR1 SGDLS and CDR2 YYNGEE come from the germline V gene. The CDR3 is 11 residues long. Trimming shortened V by 0 bases and J by 6 bases, and 2 bases separated the two germline ends.